This TCR beta chain was retrieved from a study of shared clonotypes between healthy human individuals. Study outcomes and limitations: Sharing across a few donors was seen in 4.5% to 6.5% of naive CD4 clonotypes.

Assay: immunoSEQ multiplex PCR; the TCRdb copy retains only in-frame clones and omits some. The profile covers over 400,000 clones, with roughly 95% appearing a single time and about 0.067% taken by the ten largest. V lost 0 bases and J 4 bases, leaving 11 bases between the germline ends. Germline loops: CDR1 SGDLS, CDR2 YYNGEE. CDR3 length: 15 residues. Division of CD4+ cells produced a CD45RA+ naive subset and a CD45RA-negative memory subset. For this clone: Its antigen is still unknown.

The V call is TRBV9, the J call TRBJ2-1, with D maybe TRBD1 (5 bases). The origin of this receptor is a young woman in good health. The sequenced sample consisted of naive CD4+ T cells sorted from blood. The subset denotes: CD45RA+ positively selected. CDR3 in amino acids: CASSVGGSNYNEQFF. The CDR3 region has the DNA TGTGCCAGCAGCGTAGGGGGCTCTAATTACAATGAGCAGTTCTTC.